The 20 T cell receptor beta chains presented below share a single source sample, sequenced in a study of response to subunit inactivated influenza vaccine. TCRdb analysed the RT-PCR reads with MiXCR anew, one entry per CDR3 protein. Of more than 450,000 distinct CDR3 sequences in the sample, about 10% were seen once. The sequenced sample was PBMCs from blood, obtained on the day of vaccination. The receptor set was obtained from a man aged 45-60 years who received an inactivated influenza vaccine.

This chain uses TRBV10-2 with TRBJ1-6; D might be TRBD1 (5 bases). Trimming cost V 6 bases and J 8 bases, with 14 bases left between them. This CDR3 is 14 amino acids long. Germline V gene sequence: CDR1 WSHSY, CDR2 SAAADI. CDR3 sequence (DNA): TGCGCCAGCAGGGCCCAGATAGGGGATTCACCCCTCCACTTT. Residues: CASRAQIGDSPLHF.

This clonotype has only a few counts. Here the CDR3 reads CASSLATSGGSNEQFF. The CDR3 nucleotides read TGCGCCAGCAGCTTGGCGACTAGCGGGGGGTCAAATGAGCAGTTCTTC. The chain combines TRBV5-1 with TRBJ2-1, with 13 bases that match TRBD2. In germline, CDR1 is SGHRS, CDR2 YFSETQ. This CDR3 has 16 residues. Losses at the gene ends were 0 bases for V and 7 bases for J; bases not matched to a gene: 4.

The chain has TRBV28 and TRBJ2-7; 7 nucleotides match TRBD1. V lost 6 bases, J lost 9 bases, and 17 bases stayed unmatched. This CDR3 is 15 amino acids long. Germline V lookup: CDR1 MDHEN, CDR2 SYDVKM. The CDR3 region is CASSRLGQILEGQYF. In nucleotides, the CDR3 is TGTGCCAGCAGCCGTCTGGGACAGATCCTTGAGGGGCAGTACTTC.

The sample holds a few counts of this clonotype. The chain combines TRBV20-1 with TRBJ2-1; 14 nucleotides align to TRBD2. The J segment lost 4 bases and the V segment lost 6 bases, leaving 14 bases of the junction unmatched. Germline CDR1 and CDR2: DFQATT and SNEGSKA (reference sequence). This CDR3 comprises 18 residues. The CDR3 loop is CSAPGLAGGSYYYNEQFF. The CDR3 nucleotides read TGCAGTGCACCAGGACTAGCGGGGGGATCCTACTATTACAATGAGCAGTTCTTC.

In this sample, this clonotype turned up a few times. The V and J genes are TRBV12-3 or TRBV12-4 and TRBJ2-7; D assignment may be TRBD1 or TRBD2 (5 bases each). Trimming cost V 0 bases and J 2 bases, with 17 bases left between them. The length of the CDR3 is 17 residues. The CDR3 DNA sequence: TGTGCCAGCAGTTTAGCGGGGTCAGTGAGGGGTCCCTACGAGCAGTACTTC. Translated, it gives CASSLAGSVRGPYEQYF.

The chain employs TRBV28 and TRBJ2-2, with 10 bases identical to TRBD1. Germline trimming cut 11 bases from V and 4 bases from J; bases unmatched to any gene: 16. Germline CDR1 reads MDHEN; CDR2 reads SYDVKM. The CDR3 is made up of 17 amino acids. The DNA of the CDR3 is TGTGCCCATGCGGTCCTTGCGGGGACAGGGGTCACCGGGGAGCTGTTTTTT. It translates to CAHAVLAGTGVTGELFF.

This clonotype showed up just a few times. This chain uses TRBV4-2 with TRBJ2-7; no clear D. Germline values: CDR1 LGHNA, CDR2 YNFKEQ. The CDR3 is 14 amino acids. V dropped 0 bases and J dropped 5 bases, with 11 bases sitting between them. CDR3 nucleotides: TGTGCCAGCAGCCAAGAAGTATCCCCCCACGAGCAGTACTTC. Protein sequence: CASSQEVSPHEQYF.

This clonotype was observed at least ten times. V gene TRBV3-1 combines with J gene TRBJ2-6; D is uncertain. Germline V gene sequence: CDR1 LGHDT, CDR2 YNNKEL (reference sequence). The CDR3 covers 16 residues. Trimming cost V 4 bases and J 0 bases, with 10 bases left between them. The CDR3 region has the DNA TGTGCCAGCAGCCCGGGTTTCCTCTCTGGGGCCAACGTCCTGACTTTC. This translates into CASSPGFLSGANVLTF.

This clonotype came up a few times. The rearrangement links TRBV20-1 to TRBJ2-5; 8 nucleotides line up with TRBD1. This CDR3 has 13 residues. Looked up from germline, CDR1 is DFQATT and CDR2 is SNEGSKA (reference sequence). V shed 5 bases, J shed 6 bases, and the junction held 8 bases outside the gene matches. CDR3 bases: TGCAGTGCTCTCCGACAGGGGTTGCAGACCCAGTACTTC. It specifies CSALRQGLQTQYF.

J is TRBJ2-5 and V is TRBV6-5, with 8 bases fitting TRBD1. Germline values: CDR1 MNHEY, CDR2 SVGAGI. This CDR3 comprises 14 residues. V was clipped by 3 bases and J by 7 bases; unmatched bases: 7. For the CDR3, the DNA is TGTGCCAGCAGTTATGCAGGGGGCGAGGGGACCCAGTACTTC. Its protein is CASSYAGGEGTQYF.

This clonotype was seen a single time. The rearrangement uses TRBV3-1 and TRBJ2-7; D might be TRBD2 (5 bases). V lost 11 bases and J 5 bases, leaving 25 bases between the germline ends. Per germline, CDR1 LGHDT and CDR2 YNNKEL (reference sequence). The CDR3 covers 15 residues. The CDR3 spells CASCKEASLTHEQYF. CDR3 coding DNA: TGTGCCTCCTGCAAGGAGGCGTCTTTGACCCACGAGCAGTACTTC.

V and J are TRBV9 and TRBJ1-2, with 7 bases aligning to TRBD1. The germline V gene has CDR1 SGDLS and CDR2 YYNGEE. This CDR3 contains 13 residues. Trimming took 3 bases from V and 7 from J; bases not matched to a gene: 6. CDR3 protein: CASSGQGPFGYTF. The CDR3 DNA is TGTGCCAGCAGCGGACAGGGACCCTTTGGCTACACCTTC.

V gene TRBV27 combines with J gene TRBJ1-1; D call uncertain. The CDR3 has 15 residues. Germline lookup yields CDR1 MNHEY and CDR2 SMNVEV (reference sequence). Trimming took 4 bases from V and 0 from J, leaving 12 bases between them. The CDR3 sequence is CASSSIDRMNTEAFF. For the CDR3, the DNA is TGTGCCAGCAGTTCGATAGATCGTATGAACACTGAAGCTTTCTTT.

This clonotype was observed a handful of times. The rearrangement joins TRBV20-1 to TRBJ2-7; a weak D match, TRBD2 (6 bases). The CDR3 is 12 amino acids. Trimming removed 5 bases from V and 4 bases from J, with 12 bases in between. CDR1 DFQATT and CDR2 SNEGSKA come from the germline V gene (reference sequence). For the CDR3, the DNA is TGCAGTGCTCAGGACTATCCTTACGAGCAGTACTTC. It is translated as CSAQDYPYEQYF.

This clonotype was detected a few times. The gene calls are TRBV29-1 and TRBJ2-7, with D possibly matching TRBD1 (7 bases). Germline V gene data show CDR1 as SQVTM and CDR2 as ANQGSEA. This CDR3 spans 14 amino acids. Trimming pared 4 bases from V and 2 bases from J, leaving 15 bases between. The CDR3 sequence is CSVAKQGGTYEQYF. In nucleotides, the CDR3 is TGCAGCGTTGCTAAGCAGGGGGGCACCTACGAGCAGTACTTC.

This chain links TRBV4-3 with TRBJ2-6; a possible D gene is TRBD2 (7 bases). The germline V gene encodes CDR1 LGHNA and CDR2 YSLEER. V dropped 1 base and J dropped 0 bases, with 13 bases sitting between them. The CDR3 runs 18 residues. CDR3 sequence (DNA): TGCGCCAGCAGCCAAGGTATTAGGGGGGGCTCTGGGGCCAACGTCCTGACTTTC. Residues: CASSQGIRGGSGANVLTF.

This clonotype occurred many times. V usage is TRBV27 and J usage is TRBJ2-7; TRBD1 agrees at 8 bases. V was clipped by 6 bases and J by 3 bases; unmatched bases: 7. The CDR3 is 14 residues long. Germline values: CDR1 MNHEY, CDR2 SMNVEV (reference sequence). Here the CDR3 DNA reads TGTGCCAGCAGGTCAGGGGGCCTGCTCTACGAGCAGTACTTC. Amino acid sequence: CASRSGGLLYEQYF.

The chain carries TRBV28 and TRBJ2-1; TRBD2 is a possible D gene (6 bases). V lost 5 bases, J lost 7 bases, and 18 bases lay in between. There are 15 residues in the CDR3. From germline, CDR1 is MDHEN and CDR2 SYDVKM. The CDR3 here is CASSLGTLRGNEQFF. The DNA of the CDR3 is TGTGCCAGCAGTCTTGGGACTCTTCGAGGGAATGAGCAGTTCTTC.

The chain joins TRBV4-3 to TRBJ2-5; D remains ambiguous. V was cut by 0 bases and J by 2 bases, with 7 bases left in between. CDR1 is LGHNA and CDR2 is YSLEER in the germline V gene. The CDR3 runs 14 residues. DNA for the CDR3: TGCGCCAGCAGCCAAGATCTCGGGCAAGAGACCCAGTACTTC. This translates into CASSQDLGQETQYF.

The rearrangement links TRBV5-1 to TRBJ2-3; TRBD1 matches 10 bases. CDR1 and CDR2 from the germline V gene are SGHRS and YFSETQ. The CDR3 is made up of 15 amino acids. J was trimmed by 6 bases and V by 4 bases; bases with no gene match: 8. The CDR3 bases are TGCGCCAGCAGCGCCGGGACAGGGGTTTACGATACGCAGTATTTT. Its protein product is CASSAGTGVYDTQYF.